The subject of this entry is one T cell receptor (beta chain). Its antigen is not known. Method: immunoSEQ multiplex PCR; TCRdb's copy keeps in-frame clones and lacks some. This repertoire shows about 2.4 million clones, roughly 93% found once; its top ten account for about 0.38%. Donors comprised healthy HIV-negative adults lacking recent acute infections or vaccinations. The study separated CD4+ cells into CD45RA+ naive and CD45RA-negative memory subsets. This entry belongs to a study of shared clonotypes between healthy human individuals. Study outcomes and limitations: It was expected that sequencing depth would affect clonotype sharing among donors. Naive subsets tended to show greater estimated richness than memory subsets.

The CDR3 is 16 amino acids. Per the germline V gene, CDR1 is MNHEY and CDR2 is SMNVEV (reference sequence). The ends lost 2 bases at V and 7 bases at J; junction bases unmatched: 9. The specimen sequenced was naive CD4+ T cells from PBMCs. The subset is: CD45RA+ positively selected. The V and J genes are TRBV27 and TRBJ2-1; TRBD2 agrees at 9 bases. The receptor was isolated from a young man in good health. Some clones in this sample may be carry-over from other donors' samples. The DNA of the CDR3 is TGTGCCAGCAGTTTAAGGGCTAGCGGGGAGGTAAATGAGCAGTTCTTC. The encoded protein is CASSLRASGEVNEQFF.